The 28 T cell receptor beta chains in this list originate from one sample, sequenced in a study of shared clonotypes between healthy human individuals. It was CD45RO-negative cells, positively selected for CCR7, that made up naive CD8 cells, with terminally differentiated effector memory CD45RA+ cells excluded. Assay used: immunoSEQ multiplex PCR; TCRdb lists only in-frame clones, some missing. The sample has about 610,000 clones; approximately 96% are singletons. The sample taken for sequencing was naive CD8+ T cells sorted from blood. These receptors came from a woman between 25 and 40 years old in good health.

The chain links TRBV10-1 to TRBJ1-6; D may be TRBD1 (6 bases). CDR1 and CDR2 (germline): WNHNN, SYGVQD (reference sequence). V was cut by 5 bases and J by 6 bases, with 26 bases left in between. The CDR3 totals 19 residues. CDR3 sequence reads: CASSNKLNIRGLGNSPLHF. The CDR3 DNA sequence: TGCGCCAGCAGTAACAAACTCAACATCAGGGGCCTGGGTAATTCACCCCTCCACTTT.

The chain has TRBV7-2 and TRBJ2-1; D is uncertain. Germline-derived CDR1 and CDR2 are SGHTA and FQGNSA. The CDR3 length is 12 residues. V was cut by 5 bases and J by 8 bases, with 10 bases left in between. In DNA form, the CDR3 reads TGTGCCAGCAGCGGAACGCCGGATGAGCAGTTCTTC. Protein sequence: CASSGTPDEQFF.

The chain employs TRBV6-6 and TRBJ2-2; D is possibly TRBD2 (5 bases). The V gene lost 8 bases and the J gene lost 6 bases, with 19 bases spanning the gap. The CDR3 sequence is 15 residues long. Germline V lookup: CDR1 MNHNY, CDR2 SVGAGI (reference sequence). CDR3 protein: CASGPTRWYPGELFF. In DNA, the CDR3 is TGTGCCAGCGGCCCTACTAGATGGTATCCCGGGGAGCTGTTTTTT.

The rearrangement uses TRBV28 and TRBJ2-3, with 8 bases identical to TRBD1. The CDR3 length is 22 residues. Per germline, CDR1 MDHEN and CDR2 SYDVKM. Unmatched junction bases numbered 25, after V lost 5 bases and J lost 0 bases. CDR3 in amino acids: CASSLPPTEGTGRGRSTDTQYF. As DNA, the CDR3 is TGTGCCAGCAGTCTTCCCCCGACAGAAGGGACAGGCCGGGGGCGTAGCACAGATACGCAGTATTTT.

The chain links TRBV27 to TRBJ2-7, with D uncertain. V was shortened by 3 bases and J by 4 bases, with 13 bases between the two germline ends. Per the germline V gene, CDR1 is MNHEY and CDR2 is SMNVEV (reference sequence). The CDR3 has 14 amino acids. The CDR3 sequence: CASSFGSGPYEQYF. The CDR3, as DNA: TGTGCCAGCAGTTTCGGGTCGGGCCCTTACGAGCAGTACTTC.

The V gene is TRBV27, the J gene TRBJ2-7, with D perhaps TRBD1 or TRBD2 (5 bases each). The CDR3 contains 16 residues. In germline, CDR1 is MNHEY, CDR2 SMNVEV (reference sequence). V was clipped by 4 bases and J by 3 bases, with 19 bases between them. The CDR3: CASSSGPGSGYYEQYF. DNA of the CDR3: TGTGCCAGCAGTTCGGGACCCGGATCAGGGTACTACGAGCAGTACTTC.

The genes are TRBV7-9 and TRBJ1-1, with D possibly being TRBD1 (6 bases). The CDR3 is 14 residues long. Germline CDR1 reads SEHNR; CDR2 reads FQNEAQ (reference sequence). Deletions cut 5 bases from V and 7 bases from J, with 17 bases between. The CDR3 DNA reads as TGTGCCAGCAGCCCACAAAACAGGGTTAATGAAGCTTTCTTT. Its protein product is CASSPQNRVNEAFF.

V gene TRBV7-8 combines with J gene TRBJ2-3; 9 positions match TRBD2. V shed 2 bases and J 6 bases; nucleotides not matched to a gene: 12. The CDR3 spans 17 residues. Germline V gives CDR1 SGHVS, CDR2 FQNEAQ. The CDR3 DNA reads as TGTGCCAGCAGCTTATACATTTCAGCGGGAGGCGGGGATACGCAGTATTTT. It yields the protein CASSLYISAGGGDTQYF.

CDR3 amino acids: CASSPGLEETQYF. In nucleotides, the CDR3 is TGTGCCAGCAGTCCGGGACTAGAAGAGACCCAGTACTTC. The gene calls are TRBV6-5 and TRBJ2-5; 8 bases line up with TRBD2. The J segment lost 3 bases and the V segment lost 5 bases, leaving 2 bases of the junction unmatched. Germline CDR1 reads MNHEY; CDR2 reads SVGAGI. The CDR3 contains 13 residues.

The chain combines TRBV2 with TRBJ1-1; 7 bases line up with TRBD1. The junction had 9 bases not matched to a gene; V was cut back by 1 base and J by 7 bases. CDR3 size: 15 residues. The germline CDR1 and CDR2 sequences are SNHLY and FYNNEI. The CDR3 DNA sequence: TGTGCCAGCAGTGAAGGAAGGGGGCGATTTGGTGAAGCTTTCTTT. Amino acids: CASSEGRGRFGEAFF.

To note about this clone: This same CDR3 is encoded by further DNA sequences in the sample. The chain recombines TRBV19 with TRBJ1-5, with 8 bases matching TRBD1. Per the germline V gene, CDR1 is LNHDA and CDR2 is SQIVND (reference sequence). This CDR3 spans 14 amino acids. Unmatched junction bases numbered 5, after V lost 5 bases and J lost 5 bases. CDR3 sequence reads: CASSPGTGYQPQHF. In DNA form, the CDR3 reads TGTGCCAGTAGTCCAGGGACAGGATATCAGCCCCAGCATTTT.

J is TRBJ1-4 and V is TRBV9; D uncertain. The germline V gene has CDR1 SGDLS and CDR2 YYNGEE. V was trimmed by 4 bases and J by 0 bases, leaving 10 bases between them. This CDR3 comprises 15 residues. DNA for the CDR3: TGTGCCAGCAGCATTCGGGGAGCAACTAATGAAAAACTGTTTTTT. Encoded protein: CASSIRGATNEKLFF.

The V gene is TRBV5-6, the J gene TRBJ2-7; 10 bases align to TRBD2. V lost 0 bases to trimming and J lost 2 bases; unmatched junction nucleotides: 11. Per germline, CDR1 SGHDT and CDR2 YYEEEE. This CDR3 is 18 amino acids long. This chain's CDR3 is CASSLALAGVGVTYEQYF. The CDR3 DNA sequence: TGTGCCAGCAGCTTGGCTCTAGCGGGAGTTGGGGTAACCTACGAGCAGTACTTC.

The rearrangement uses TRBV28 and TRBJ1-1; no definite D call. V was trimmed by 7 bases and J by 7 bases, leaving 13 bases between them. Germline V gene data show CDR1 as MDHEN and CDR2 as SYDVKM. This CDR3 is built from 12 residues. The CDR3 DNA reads TGTGCCAGCACCCTGGACGGTTATGAAGCTTTCTTT. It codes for CASTLDGYEAFF. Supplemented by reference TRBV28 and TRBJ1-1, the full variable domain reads DVKVTQSSRYLVKRTGEKVFLECVQDMDHENMFWYRQDPGLGLRLIYFSYDVKMKEKGDIPEGYSVSREKKERFSLILESASTNQTSMYLCASTLDGYEAFFGQGTRLTVV.

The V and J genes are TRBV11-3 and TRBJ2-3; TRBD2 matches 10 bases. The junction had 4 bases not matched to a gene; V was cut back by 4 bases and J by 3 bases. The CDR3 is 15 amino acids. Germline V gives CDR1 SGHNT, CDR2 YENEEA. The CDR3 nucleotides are TGTGCCAGCAGCTCCGGGACTAGCGAAACAGATACGCAGTATTTT. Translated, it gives CASSSGTSETDTQYF. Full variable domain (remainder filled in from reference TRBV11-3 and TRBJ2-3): EAGVVQSPRYKIIEKKQPVAFWCNPISGHNTLYWYLQNLGQGPELLIRYENEEAVDDSQLPKDRFSAERLKGVDSTLKIQPAELGDSAVYLCASSSGTSETDTQYFGPGTRLTVL.

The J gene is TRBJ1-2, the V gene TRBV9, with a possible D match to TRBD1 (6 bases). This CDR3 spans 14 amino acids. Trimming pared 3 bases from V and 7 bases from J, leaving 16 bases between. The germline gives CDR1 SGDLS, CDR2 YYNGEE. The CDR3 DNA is TGTGCCAGCAGCGCGCCAGACAGGTCTTCTGGCTACACCTTC. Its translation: CASSAPDRSSGYTF.

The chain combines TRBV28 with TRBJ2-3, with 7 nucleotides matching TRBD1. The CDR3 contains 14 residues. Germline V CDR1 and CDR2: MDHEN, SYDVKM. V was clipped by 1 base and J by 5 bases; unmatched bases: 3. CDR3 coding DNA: TGTGCCAGCAGTTTATTAACAGGGGTAGATACGCAGTATTTT. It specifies CASSLLTGVDTQYF.

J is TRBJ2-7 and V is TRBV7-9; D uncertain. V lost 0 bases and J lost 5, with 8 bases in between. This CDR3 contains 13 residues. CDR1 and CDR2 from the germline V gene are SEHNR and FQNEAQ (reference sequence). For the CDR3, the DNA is TGTGCCAGCAGCTTAGCGGATAGGAACGAGCAGTACTTC. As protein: CASSLADRNEQYF.

CDR3 nucleotides: TGTGCCAGCAGTTTATGGGCCAATCAGCCCCAGCATTTT. The encoded protein is CASSLWANQPQHF. The chain combines TRBV27 with TRBJ1-5, with D hard to call. Germline-derived CDR1 and CDR2 are MNHEY and SMNVEV (reference sequence). Trimming pared 1 base from V and 3 bases from J, leaving 4 bases between. This CDR3 region has 13 residues.

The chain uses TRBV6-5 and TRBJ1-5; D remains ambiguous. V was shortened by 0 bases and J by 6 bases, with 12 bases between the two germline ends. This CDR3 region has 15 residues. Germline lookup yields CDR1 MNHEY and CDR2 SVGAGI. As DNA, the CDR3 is TGTGCCAGCAGTTACTCAGGGAGCCCGGGTCAGCCCCAGCATTTT. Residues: CASSYSGSPGQPQHF.

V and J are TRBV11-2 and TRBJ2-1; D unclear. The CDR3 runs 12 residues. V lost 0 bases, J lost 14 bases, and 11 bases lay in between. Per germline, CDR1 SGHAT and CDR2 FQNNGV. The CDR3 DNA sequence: TGTGCCAGCAGCTTAGAACCAAGTAGGGAGTTCTTC. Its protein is CASSLEPSREFF. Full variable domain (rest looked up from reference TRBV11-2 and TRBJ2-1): EAGVAQSPRYKIIEKRQSVAFWCNPISGHATLYWYQQILGQGPKLLIQFQNNGVVDDSQLPKDRFSAERLKGVDSTLKIQPAKLEDSAVYLCASSLEPSREFFGPGTRLTVL.

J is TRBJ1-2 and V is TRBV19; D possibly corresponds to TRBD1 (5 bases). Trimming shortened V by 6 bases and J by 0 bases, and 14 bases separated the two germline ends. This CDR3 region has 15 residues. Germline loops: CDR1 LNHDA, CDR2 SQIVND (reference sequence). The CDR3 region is CASSGLGGTNYGYTF. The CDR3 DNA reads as TGTGCCAGTAGCGGCTTGGGGGGAACTAACTATGGCTACACCTTC.

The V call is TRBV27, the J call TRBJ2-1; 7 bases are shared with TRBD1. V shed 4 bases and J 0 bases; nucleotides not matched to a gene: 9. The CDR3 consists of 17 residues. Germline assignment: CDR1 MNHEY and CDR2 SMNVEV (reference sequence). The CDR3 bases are TGTGCCAGCAGTTCCACGGCCGGGACAGACTCCTACAATGAGCAGTTCTTC. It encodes CASSSTAGTDSYNEQFF.

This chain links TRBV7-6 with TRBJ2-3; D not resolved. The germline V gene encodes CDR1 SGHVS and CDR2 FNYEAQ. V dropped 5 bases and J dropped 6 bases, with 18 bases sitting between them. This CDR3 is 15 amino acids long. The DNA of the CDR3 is TGTGCCAGCAGCCCCGGCACGGGCATACGGGATACGCAGTATTTT. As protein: CASSPGTGIRDTQYF. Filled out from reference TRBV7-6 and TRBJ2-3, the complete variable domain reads GAGVSQSPRYKVTKRGQDVALRCDPISGHVSLYWYRQALGQGPEFLTYFNYEAQQDKSGLPNDRFSAERPEGSISTLTIQRTEQRDSAMYRCASSPGTGIRDTQYFGPGTRLTVL.

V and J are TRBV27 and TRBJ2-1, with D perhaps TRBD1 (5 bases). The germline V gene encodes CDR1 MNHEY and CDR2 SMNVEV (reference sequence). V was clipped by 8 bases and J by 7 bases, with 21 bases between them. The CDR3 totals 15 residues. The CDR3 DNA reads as TGTGCCAGCCAAAGGGGTCCCGGTACGATTAATGAGCAGTTCTTC. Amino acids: CASQRGPGTINEQFF.

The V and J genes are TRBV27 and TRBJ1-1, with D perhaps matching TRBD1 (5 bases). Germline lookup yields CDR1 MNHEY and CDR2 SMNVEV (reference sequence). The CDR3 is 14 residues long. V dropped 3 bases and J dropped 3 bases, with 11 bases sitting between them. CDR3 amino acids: CASSFGGADTEAFF. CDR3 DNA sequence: TGTGCCAGCAGTTTCGGAGGGGCGGACACTGAAGCTTTCTTT.

The CDR3 DNA reads as TGTGCCAGCAGGAGGATTAGCGGGAAGGGAGATACGCAGTATTTT. Translation: CASRRISGKGDTQYF. The chain is built from TRBV6-6 and TRBJ2-3; the match to TRBD2 covers 8 bases. This CDR3 contains 15 residues. Per germline, CDR1 MNHNY and CDR2 SVGAGI (reference sequence). The J segment lost 5 bases and the V segment lost 6 bases, leaving 10 bases of the junction unmatched.

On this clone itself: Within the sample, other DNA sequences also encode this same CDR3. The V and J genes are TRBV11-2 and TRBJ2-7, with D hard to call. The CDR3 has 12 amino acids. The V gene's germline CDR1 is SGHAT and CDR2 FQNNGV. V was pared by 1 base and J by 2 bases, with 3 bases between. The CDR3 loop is CASSLATYEQYF. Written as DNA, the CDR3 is TGTGCCAGCAGCTTAGCTACCTACGAGCAGTACTTC.